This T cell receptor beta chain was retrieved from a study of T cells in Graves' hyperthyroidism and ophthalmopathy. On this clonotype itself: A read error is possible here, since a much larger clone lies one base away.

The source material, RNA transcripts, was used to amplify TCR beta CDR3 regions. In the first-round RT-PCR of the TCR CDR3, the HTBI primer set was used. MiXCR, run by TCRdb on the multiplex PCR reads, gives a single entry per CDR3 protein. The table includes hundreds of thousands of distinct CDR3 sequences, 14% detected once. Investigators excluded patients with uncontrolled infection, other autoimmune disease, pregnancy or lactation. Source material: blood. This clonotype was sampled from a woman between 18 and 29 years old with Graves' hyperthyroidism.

As DNA, the CDR3 is TGTGCCTGGGGGAAGGTAGGGACAGTTAATGAAAAACTGTTTTTT. It is translated as CAWGKVGTVNEKLFF. The chain joins TRBV30 to TRBJ1-4, with TRBD1 identical over 7 bases. The CDR3 totals 15 residues. CDR1 GTSNPN and CDR2 SVGIG come from the germline V gene (reference sequence). J lost 4 bases, V lost 5 bases, and 10 bases had no gene match.